These 29 T cell receptor beta chains were all obtained from the same sample, sequenced in a study of blood T cell repertoires in COVID-19. The data were produced by immunoSEQ multiplex PCR, yet TCRdb's version contains in-frame clones alone and is incomplete. The sample consists of roughly 180,000 clones, approximately 82% of them appearing once. The sequenced material came from PBMCs or T cells enriched from blood (not recorded which). These receptors all come from a woman aged 50 to 60 in a cohort exposed to, infected with or recovered from COVID-19 (not recorded which).

The V and J genes are TRBV4-2 and TRBJ2-3, with 7 bases matching TRBD2. Germline V lookup: CDR1 LGHNA, CDR2 YNFKEQ. The CDR3 totals 17 residues. Unmatched junction bases numbered 10, after V lost 0 bases and J lost 4 bases. The CDR3 coding sequence is TGTGCCAGCAGCCAAGATATGGCGGGAGTACAGGCAGATACGCAGTATTTT. As protein: CASSQDMAGVQADTQYF.

This chain uses TRBV19 with TRBJ2-1; 7 nucleotides match TRBD2. V was clipped by 7 bases and J by 2 bases; unmatched bases: 5. The CDR3 loop spans 14 amino acids. CDR1 is LNHDA and CDR2 is SQIVND in the germline V gene (reference sequence). This CDR3 is CASIGGGTYNEQFF. The CDR3 nucleotides are TGTGCCAGTATTGGCGGGGGTACCTACAATGAGCAGTTCTTC.

This rearrangement joins TRBV11-1 to TRBJ2-7; TRBD2 is a possible D gene (7 bases). The length of the CDR3 is 14 residues. Germline V CDR1 and CDR2: SGHAT, FQDESV (reference sequence). V was cut by 6 bases and J by 2 bases, with 14 bases left in between. The CDR3 nucleotides are TGTGCCAGCAGAACGACGGGGGGCCCCTACGAGCAGTACTTC. This translates into CASRTTGGPYEQYF.

As DNA, the CDR3 is TGTGCCAGCAGTCCCGCGACAGGGAGGAGCACAGATACGCAGTATTTT. This translates into CASSPATGRSTDTQYF. The V call is TRBV2, the J call TRBJ2-3, with D perhaps TRBD1 (7 bases). V was pared by 5 bases and J by 0 bases, with 15 bases between. Germline V CDR1 and CDR2: SNHLY, FYNNEI. The CDR3 length is 16 residues.

The genes are TRBV10-3 and TRBJ1-1; 12 positions match TRBD1. The CDR3 spans 16 residues. V gave up 4 bases and J gave up 0 bases; unmatched junction bases: 3. CDR1 is ENHRY and CDR2 is SYGVKD in the germline V gene. The CDR3 DNA reads TGTGCCATCAGTGCGGGACAGGGGGCTGTGAACACTGAAGCTTTCTTT. Translating it yields CAISAGQGAVNTEAFF.

This chain connects TRBV7-8 to TRBJ2-2; 8 nucleotides agree with TRBD1. The CDR3 runs 20 residues. Trimming took 0 bases from V and 3 from J; bases not matched to a gene: 15. Germline V gene data show CDR1 as SGHVS and CDR2 as FQNEAQ. Written as DNA, the CDR3 is TGTGCCAGCAGCTTAGCTGTTCGTGACAGGGGAGAGAAGGACACCGGGGAGCTGTTTTTT. Residues: CASSLAVRDRGEKDTGELFF. Full variable domain (outside the CDR3, taken from reference TRBV7-8 and TRBJ2-2): GAGVSQSPRYKVAKRGQDVALRCDPISGHVSLFWYQQALGQGPEFLTYFQNEAQLDKSGLPSDRFFAERPEGSVSTLKIQRTQQEDSAVYLCASSLAVRDRGEKDTGELFFGEGSRLTVL.

This clone was seen a few times. As DNA, the CDR3 is TGTGCCAGCAGCTTGTGGGGGGGCACTGAAGCTTTCTTT. Translation gives CASSLWGGTEAFF. The rearrangement joins TRBV5-6 to TRBJ1-1; maybe TRBD1 (5 bases). CDR3 length equals 13 residues. Germline V gene lookup returns CDR1 SGHDT and CDR2 YYEEEE. V was trimmed by 1 base and J by 4 bases, leaving 8 bases between them.

This chain joins TRBV6-5 and TRBJ2-5; 11 bases line up with TRBD2. Germline-derived CDR1 and CDR2 are MNHEY and SVGAGI. The CDR3 contains 13 residues. V shed 4 bases and J 12 bases; nucleotides not matched to a gene: 7. The CDR3 DNA sequence: TGTGCCAGCAGTTTCGGACTAGCGGGCGTAGAGTACTTC. Its protein is CASSFGLAGVEYF.

The chain employs TRBV19 and TRBJ2-5; perhaps TRBD1 as D (5 bases). The length of the CDR3 is 15 residues. Trimming removed 1 base at V and 1 base at J, with 10 bases between. Germline assignment: CDR1 LNHDA and CDR2 SQIVND (reference sequence). The DNA for the CDR3 is TGTGCCAGTAGTATAGGGAGACAGCTCCAAGAGACCCAGTACTTC. It codes for CASSIGRQLQETQYF.

V is TRBV30 and J is TRBJ1-1, with 8 bases that match TRBD1. CDR1 and CDR2 (germline): GTSNPN, SVGIG (reference sequence). Unmatched junction bases numbered 14, after V lost 5 bases and J lost 3 bases. This CDR3 is built from 16 residues. CDR3 nucleotides: TGTGCCTGGGGAGCTCAGGGGGCTCTGGTGGACACTGAAGCTTTCTTT. This encodes CAWGAQGALVDTEAFF. The full variable domain, its missing parts supplied by reference TRBV30 and TRBJ1-1, is SQTIHQWPATLVQPVGSPLSLECTVEGTSNPNLYWYRQAAGRGLQLLFYSVGIGQISSEVPQNLSASRPQDRQFILSSKKLLLSDSGFYLCAWGAQGALVDTEAFFGQGTRLTVV.

The chain carries TRBV6-5 and TRBJ1-4; 7 bases are shared with TRBD1. The CDR3 spans 14 residues. CDR1 and CDR2 (germline): MNHEY, SVGAGI. J was trimmed by 8 bases and V by 7 bases; bases with no gene match: 10. CDR3 amino acids: CASKSTGKFEKLFF. Here the CDR3 DNA reads TGTGCCAGCAAATCGACAGGGAAATTCGAAAAACTGTTTTTT.

This clone showed up just once. The chain links TRBV28 to TRBJ1-1; 9 bases align to TRBD1. CDR1 and CDR2 from the germline V gene are MDHEN and SYDVKM. After removal of 4 bases from V and 4 bases from J, the junction contained 31 bases not matched to a gene. This CDR3 comprises 23 residues. The CDR3 DNA reads as TGTGCCAGCAGTTCCGACCAAACAACGCTCGGTGTTGAGGACAGGGGACGTGGCACTGAAGCTTTCTTT. It codes for CASSSDQTTLGVEDRGRGTEAFF.

The sample holds a few counts of this clone. The chain couples TRBV10-1 to TRBJ2-7; possibly TRBD1 for D (5 bases). The CDR3 has 14 residues. From germline, CDR1 is WNHNN and CDR2 SYGVQD (reference sequence). Trimming stripped 2 bases from V and 2 bases from J, with 10 bases between. CDR3 bases: TGCGCCAGCAGTGAGAATGGGGCAGCCTACGAGCAGTACTTC. Translating gives CASSENGAAYEQYF.

The V and J genes are TRBV28 and TRBJ2-1, with 7 positions matching TRBD2. Germline V CDR1 and CDR2: MDHEN, SYDVKM. V gave up 3 bases and J gave up 7 bases; unmatched junction bases: 12. The length of the CDR3 is 16 residues. CDR3 region: CASSFRTSALRNEQFF. The CDR3, as DNA: TGTGCCAGCAGTTTCCGAACTAGCGCCCTCCGAAATGAGCAGTTCTTC.

The V gene is TRBV28, the J gene TRBJ1-2; D remains unclear. The ends were cut back, 5 bases at V and 0 bases at J, with 10 bases in the middle. CDR1 and CDR2 (germline): MDHEN, SYDVKM. The CDR3 has 14 residues. The CDR3 DNA sequence: TGTGCCAGCAGTACTCAGAGGGCTAACTATGGCTACACCTTC. Encoded protein: CASSTQRANYGYTF.

The V gene is TRBV9, the J gene TRBJ2-2; D is unresolved. Germline V gives CDR1 SGDLS, CDR2 YYNGEE. The CDR3 sequence is 14 residues long. Trimming stripped 0 bases from V and 4 bases from J, with 7 bases between. Here the CDR3 DNA reads TGTGCCAGCAGCGTAGATGTCAGCACCGGGGAGCTGTTTTTT. Amino acid sequence: CASSVDVSTGELFF. Drawing the rest from reference TRBV9 and TRBJ2-2, the complete variable domain is DSGVTQTPKHLITATGQRVTLRCSPRSGDLSVYWYQQSLDQGLQFLIQYYNGEERAKGNILERFSAQQFPDLHSELNLSSLELGDSALYFCASSVDVSTGELFFGEGSRLTVL.

V gene TRBV19 combines with J gene TRBJ2-5, with a possible D match to TRBD2 (5 bases). There are 15 residues in the CDR3. CDR1 is LNHDA and CDR2 is SQIVND in the germline V gene (reference sequence). Trimming cost V 0 bases and J 2 bases, with 10 bases left between them. The DNA of the CDR3 is TGTGCCAGTAGTATAGATCTTGGGAGACAAGAGACCCAGTACTTC. Translating it yields CASSIDLGRQETQYF.

This chain links TRBV9 with TRBJ1-5, with TRBD1 matching 7 bases. The V and J ends lost 3 bases and 3 bases, in that order; junction bases with no gene match: 6. Germline V gene sequence: CDR1 SGDLS, CDR2 YYNGEE. The CDR3 length is 15 residues. CDR3 amino acids: CASSESTGFNQPQHF. The CDR3 coding sequence is TGTGCCAGCAGCGAGTCGACAGGGTTCAATCAGCCCCAGCATTTT. Supplemented by reference TRBV9 and TRBJ1-5, the full variable domain reads DSGVTQTPKHLITATGQRVTLRCSPRSGDLSVYWYQQSLDQGLQFLIQYYNGEERAKGNILERFSAQQFPDLHSELNLSSLELGDSALYFCASSESTGFNQPQHFGDGTRLSIL.

The V gene is TRBV3-1 (or the pseudogene TRBV3-2), the J gene TRBJ1-2, with a tentative D call TRBD1 (5 bases). The CDR3 runs to 15 residues. From germline, CDR1 is LGHDT and CDR2 YNNKEL (reference sequence). V lost 4 bases, J lost 0 bases, and 12 bases lay in between. The CDR3 region has the DNA TGTGCCAGCAGCCCTCAGGGCTTTACTAACTATGGCTACACCTTC. The encoded protein is CASSPQGFTNYGYTF.

The V call is TRBV7-3, the J call TRBJ2-3; 11 nucleotides line up with TRBD2. The CDR3 runs to 18 residues. Germline CDR1 reads SGHTA; CDR2 reads FQGTGA. Unmatched junction bases numbered 7, after V lost 0 bases and J lost 2 bases. The CDR3 nucleotides read TGTGCCAGCAGCTTAACTAGCGGGGGGGCCCGTGACACAGATACGCAGTATTTT. Protein: CASSLTSGGARDTDTQYF.

A single count supports this clone. The J gene is TRBJ1-5, the V gene TRBV20-1; D is perhaps TRBD1 (6 bases). The CDR3 sequence is 11 residues long. The V gene lost 5 bases and the J gene lost 13 bases, with 15 bases spanning the gap. Germline assignment: CDR1 DFQATT and CDR2 SNEGSKA (reference sequence). CDR3 sequence: CSAGDKSGQHF. The CDR3 coding sequence is TGCAGTGCTGGGGACAAGAGTGGGCAGCATTTT.

This clone was recorded once. In nucleotides, the CDR3 is TGTGCCAGCAGCCCAACTGAACCCGGACTAGCGGGAGGGCCGTTCAATGAGCAGTTCTTC. Its translation: CASSPTEPGLAGGPFNEQFF. The V gene is TRBV3-1 (or the pseudogene TRBV3-2), the J gene TRBJ2-1; 15 positions match TRBD2. CDR1 and CDR2 (germline): LGHDT, YNNKEL (reference sequence). The CDR3 runs to 20 residues. J lost 6 bases, V lost 4 bases, and 16 bases had no gene match.

This sequence joins TRBV7-3 and TRBJ2-2; a possible D gene is TRBD1 (5 bases). V was pared by 5 bases and J by 2 bases, with 6 bases between. Looked up from germline, CDR1 is SGHTA and CDR2 is FQGTGA. This CDR3 region has 13 residues. For the CDR3, the DNA is TGTGCCAGCAGCGGGGCAAACACCGGGGAGCTGTTTTTT. Its protein is CASSGANTGELFF.

This clone showed up just once. V is TRBV28 and J is TRBJ2-1, with D possibly matching TRBD2 (5 bases). The germline V and J ends were trimmed by 6 bases and 6 bases, with 9 bases remaining between them. Germline V gene lookup returns CDR1 MDHEN and CDR2 SYDVKM. CDR3 length: 12 residues. The CDR3 nucleotides read TGTGCCAGCAGGGCCGCGGGCAATGAGCAGTTCTTC. It translates to CASRAAGNEQFF.

The rearrangement links TRBV24-1 to TRBJ1-2; a weak D match, TRBD1 (5 bases). Trimming took 4 bases from V and 5 from J, leaving 13 bases between them. CDR3 length: 14 amino acids. Germline V gene data show CDR1 as KGHDR and CDR2 as SFDVKD. The CDR3 DNA reads as TGTGCCACCAGTGACCCGTCCAGGGTGTATGGCTACACCTTC. Its protein is CATSDPSRVYGYTF.

The rearrangement links TRBV10-3 to TRBJ2-3, with 7 bases fitting TRBD2. This CDR3 has 18 amino acids. The V segment lost 0 bases and the J segment 2 bases; nucleotides outside the gene matches: 11. Germline V CDR1 and CDR2: ENHRY, SYGVKD. CDR3 nucleotide sequence: TGTGCCATCAGTGAGTCAATTTCCCCCGGGGGGACCACAGATACGCAGTATTTT. Translated: CAISESISPGGTTDTQYF.

CDR3 amino acids: CASSWTGANTGELFF. The CDR3 nucleotides are TGTGCCAGCAGTTGGACAGGGGCGAACACCGGGGAGCTGTTTTTT. This chain links TRBV6-5 with TRBJ2-2; 9 nucleotides line up with TRBD1. J gave up 0 bases and V 4 bases, and 0 bases lay outside the gene matches. Germline lookup yields CDR1 MNHEY and CDR2 SVGAGI. The CDR3 contains 15 residues.

This clone occurred a few times. The chain carries TRBV7-2 and TRBJ2-2; D gene uncertain. Germline-derived CDR1 and CDR2 are SGHTA and FQGNSA. V was clipped by 2 bases and J by 0 bases, with 10 bases between them. The CDR3 contains 16 residues. The CDR3 nucleotides are TGTGCCAGCAGCTTATATAGTGGTGCGAACACCGGGGAGCTGTTTTTT. It is translated as CASSLYSGANTGELFF.

The V gene is TRBV30, the J gene TRBJ2-3, with TRBD2 as a possible D gene (5 bases). The germline V and J ends were trimmed by 4 bases and 0 bases, with 14 bases remaining between them. This CDR3 has 15 amino acids. CDR1 and CDR2 from the germline V gene are GTSNPN and SVGIG (reference sequence). The CDR3 spells CAWTPRATSTDTQYF. The CDR3 nucleotides are TGTGCCTGGACGCCGCGGGCTACTAGCACAGATACGCAGTATTTT.